This T cell receptor (beta chain) was found in a study of cytomegalovirus exposure and HLA in healthy donors. Study information: A prior study identified some 100 million unique TCR beta sequences from roughly 170 million T cells. Study-level results: Most observed TCR sequences were rare, whereas some public TCRs were detected in many donors.

In the case of this clone: Antigen unknown.

Germline assignment: CDR1 SGHDT and CDR2 YYEEEE. This CDR3 is built from 14 residues. V lost 2 bases and J 7 bases, leaving 10 bases between the germline ends. The PCR ran on 60 Vbeta and 13 Jbeta primers. Profiled with immunoSEQ multiplex PCR; TCRdb holds only in-frame clones, not every one. The table lists over 150,000 clones, around 68% of them singletons. The TCR comes from a man aged 50 to 60 in good health and CMV-seronegative. Specimen: PBMCs. This sequence joins TRBV5-6 and TRBJ1-6; weak D call: TRBD1 (6 bases). CDR3 amino acids: CASSFIRGNSPLHF. In DNA, the CDR3 is TGTGCCAGCAGCTTTATCAGGGGAAATTCACCCCTCCACTTT. The complete variable domain, with remaining parts taken from reference TRBV5-6 and TRBJ1-6, reads DAGVTQSPTHLIKTRGQQVTLRCSPKSGHDTVSWYQQALGQGPQFIFQYYEEEERQRGNFPDRFSGHQFPNYSSELNVNALLLGDSALYLCASSFIRGNSPLHFGNGTRLTVT.